These 9 T cell receptor beta chains were sequenced from one sample in a study of blood T cell repertoires in COVID-19. Using immunoSEQ multiplex PCR, the repertoire was profiled, and TCRdb retains in-frame clones only, with some absent. The sample lists roughly 110,000 clones, around 88% seen once, with 6.8% in the top ten. The sample taken for sequencing was peripheral blood. Receptors were obtained from a man in his fifties or sixties with active or convalescent COVID-19.

The rearrangement joins TRBV28 to TRBJ1-1; D is uncertain. The CDR3 totals 15 residues. V was clipped by 6 bases and J by 6 bases, with 20 bases between them. CDR1 is MDHEN and CDR2 is SYDVKM in the germline V gene. The CDR3 nucleotides read TGTGCCAGCAGACCCGGCGGACCCCTCGGGGCTGAAGCTTTCTTT. It is translated as CASRPGGPLGAEAFF.

V gene TRBV4-3 combines with J gene TRBJ2-2, with 10 bases identical to TRBD1. Germline values: CDR1 LGHNA, CDR2 YSLEER. V gave up 0 bases and J gave up 8 bases; unmatched junction bases: 12. The CDR3 runs 18 residues. CDR3 sequence (DNA): TGCGCCAGCAGCCAAGAAAGGGTAGGGACAGGGGAAGAAGGGGAGCTGTTTTTT. Protein sequence: CASSQERVGTGEEGELFF.

This clone was seen only once. The chain couples TRBV6-2 or TRBV6-3 to TRBJ2-3, with TRBD2 as a possible D gene (6 bases). V lost 2 bases, J lost 3 bases, and 12 bases lay in between. This CDR3 comprises 15 residues. Germline V gene sequence: CDR1 MNHEY, CDR2 SVGEGT. The CDR3 region is CASSYPGRGTDTQYF. CDR3 sequence (DNA): TGTGCCAGCAGTTACCCCGGGAGAGGGACAGATACGCAGTATTTT.

The rearrangement links TRBV5-1 to TRBJ2-3; D not certain. Germline V gives CDR1 SGHRS, CDR2 YFSETQ. V lost 0 bases, J lost 0 bases, and 8 bases lay in between. The CDR3 spans 15 residues. The CDR3 DNA reads as TGCGCCAGCAGCTTGGAACCTGCGAGCACAGATACGCAGTATTTT. Translating gives CASSLEPASTDTQYF.

The chain couples TRBV19 to TRBJ2-1, with TRBD2 matching 8 bases. This CDR3 comprises 14 residues. Germline V gives CDR1 LNHDA, CDR2 SQIVND (reference sequence). With V trimmed by 3 bases and J by 9 bases, 7 bases remained unmatched. The CDR3 loop is CASSIPGGRGEQFF. The CDR3, as DNA: TGTGCCAGTAGTATTCCGGGAGGGAGGGGTGAGCAGTTCTTC.

The chain joins TRBV14 to TRBJ1-2, with 11 bases aligning to TRBD1. Germline V lookup: CDR1 SGHDN, CDR2 FVKESK. The CDR3 is 15 amino acids. The V and J ends lost 3 bases and 8 bases, in that order; junction bases with no gene match: 8. Here the CDR3 DNA reads TGTGCCAGCAGCCACAGGGACAGGGGGGCCCTCGGCTACACCTTC. Translation gives CASSHRDRGALGYTF.

The chain links TRBV23-1 to TRBJ2-3; D uncertain. TRBV23-1 is labeled an ORF, and its function is uncertain. The CDR3 totals 15 residues. V gave up 0 bases and J gave up 4 bases, with 11 bases separating them. CDR3 coding DNA: TGCGCCAGCAGTCAATCGTCCCTTGGGCCAGATACGCAGTATTTT. Translation: CASSQSSLGPDTQYF.

The V and J genes are TRBV25-1 and TRBJ1-1; D remains ambiguous. V was pared by 6 bases and J by 5 bases, with 7 bases between. Per germline, CDR1 MGHDK and CDR2 SYGVNS. The CDR3 is made up of 11 amino acids. The CDR3 DNA reads TGTGCCAGCAGCCACTTAACTGAAGCTTTCTTT. This translates into CASSHLTEAFF. The full variable domain, completed using reference TRBV25-1 and TRBJ1-1, is EADIYQTPRYLVIGTGKKITLECSQTMGHDKMYWYQQDPGMELHLIHYSYGVNSTEKGDLSSESTVSRIRTEHFPLTLESARPSHTSQYLCASSHLTEAFFGQGTRLTVV.

The chain joins TRBV27 to TRBJ2-7; 10 positions agree with TRBD2. V lost 10 bases, J lost 5 bases, and 11 bases stayed unmatched. This CDR3 has 14 amino acids. Germline assignment: CDR1 MNHEY and CDR2 SMNVEV (reference sequence). CDR3 sequence: CATAARSGRDEQYF. The CDR3 nucleotides read TGTGCCACCGCCGCCCGAAGCGGGAGGGACGAGCAGTACTTC.